This T cell receptor beta chain was retrieved from a study of a mutant IDH1 vaccine in newly diagnosed glioma. Notes on this clone: No antigen is known for it.

The protocol was immunoSEQ multiplex PCR, while the TCRdb copy is restricted to in-frame clones and leaves out a portion. The repertoire holds under 55,000 clones, with roughly 91% as singletons. Noted time point: week 11, during vaccination. Mutant IDH1 20-mer peptide, at 300 ug, made up each vaccine dose, with topical imiquimod. From germline, CDR1 is SEHNR and CDR2 FQNEAQ (reference sequence). CDR3 size: 15 residues. V lost 1 base, J lost 0 bases, and 9 bases lay in between. V and J are TRBV7-9 and TRBJ1-2, with D unclear. The sample consisted of PBMCs, taken from a glioma patient whose treatment included an IDH1 peptide vaccine. The TCR sequence derives from a middle-aged man with glioma. CDR3 sequence: CASSLGTVPNYGYTF. The CDR3 nucleotides are TGTGCCAGCAGCTTAGGAACAGTTCCTAACTATGGCTACACCTTC.